A selection of T cell receptor beta chains follows, all from one sample in a study of blood T cell repertoires in COVID-19. The assay was immunoSEQ multiplex PCR, and TCRdb's table has in-frame clones only and misses some. The data contain approximately 150,000 clones, around 82% of them singletons. The sample was peripheral blood. These receptors were obtained from a human donor with acute or convalescent COVID-19. The donor label of this sample is uncertain. The CDR3 runs from the conserved cysteine through the conserved F or W. Fields, in order: J gene, clone size, D gene, V gene, CDR3 DNA, CDR3 protein. A D gene is named only where the DNA matches it firmly. The size entry is marked missing in some rows and otherwise reads once, few, many or a size class.

TRBJ1-5	few	-	TRBV27	TGTGCCAGCAGTTGGGGCGGCTTAAATCAGCCCCAGCATTTT	CASSWGGLNQPQHF
TRBJ2-7	-	-	TRBV2	TGTGCCAGCAGTCCTCAGGGCGTCGAGCAGTACTTC	CASSPQGVEQYF
TRBJ2-3	-	TRBD2	TRBV30	TGTGCCTGGTCGAGACTAGCGCGCCCCTCCTATACGCAGTATTTT	CAWSRLARPSYTQYF
TRBJ2-5	-	TRBD2	TRBV15	TGTGCCACCTCTAGCGGGGGGTCTGGGGAGACCCAGTACTTC	CATSSGGSGETQYF
TRBJ1-2	once	-	TRBV2	TGTGCCAGCAGTGAAGCGCGGTTGGCTACAGGAGTTTATGGCTACACCTTC	CASSEARLATGVYGYTF
TRBJ2-5	-	TRBD2	TRBV27	TGTGCCAGCAGTTCGCGACTAGCGGGGGGTTACCAAGAGACCCAGTACTTC	CASSSRLAGGYQETQYF
TRBJ1-3	-	-	TRBV6-2/TRBV6-3	TGTGCCAGCAGTTACGCCGACACATACTCTGGAAACACCATATATTTT	CASSYADTYSGNTIYF
TRBJ1-2	-	-	TRBV7-2	TGTGCCAGCAGCTTTGTCGCTCCGGTCCGGTATGGCTACACCTTC	CASSFVAPVRYGYTF
TRBJ2-3	-	TRBD2	TRBV9	TGTGCCAGCAGCGTCGGGGGGGCCAAGGCTGAGACGCAGTATTTT	CASSVGGAKAETQYF
TRBJ1-1	-	-	TRBV7-2	TGTGCCAGCAGTGCCGCCTTAGCCGTAAGGGAAGCTTTCTTT	CASSAALAVREAFF
TRBJ1-2	-	TRBD1	TRBV5-1	TGCGCCAGCAGCTTGTGGGGGGACAGGCCAAGCTATGGCTACACCTTC	CASSLWGDRPSYGYTF
TRBJ1-4	-	TRBD1	TRBV7-6	TGTGCCAGCAGCTTACGGGCAGGGGGCCGATCCGCTGAAAAACTGTTTTTT	CASSLRAGGRSAEKLFF
TRBJ1-5	once	TRBD1	TRBV5-1	TGCGCCAGCAGCTTGAGCGGACAGGGGGCAGACAATCAGCCCCAGCATTTT	CASSLSGQGADNQPQHF
TRBJ1-2	once	TRBD1	TRBV13	TGTGCCAGCAGCCTCACAGGGGGTTGGGGCTACACCTTC	CASSLTGGWGYTF
TRBJ1-5	-	-	TRBV19	TGTGCCAGTAGTATCCCCGGGGTGCCCCAGCATTTT	CASSIPGVPQHF
TRBJ2-7	-	TRBD1	TRBV9	TGTGCCAGCAGCGTAGCTTCCACCGGGACAGGGGGCGCCGAGCAGTACTTC	CASSVASTGTGGAEQYF
TRBJ2-7	-	-	TRBV6-1	TGTGCCAGCAGTGAAGGAACAGGGAGTTGGGGTTACTACGAGCAGTACTTC	CASSEGTGSWGYYEQYF
TRBJ1-3	many	-	TRBV11-2	TGTGCCAGCAGCTTAGGAAGGACATCTGGAAACACCATATATTTT	CASSLGRTSGNTIYF
TRBJ1-6	-	TRBD1	TRBV5-1	TGCGCCAGCAGCTTGGGGGACAGGGCCTCACCCCTCCACTTT	CASSLGDRASPLHF
TRBJ2-1	few	TRBD2	TRBV4-1	TGCGCCAGCAGCCAAGTTACCGCGCGCGGGGGACTATACAATGAGCAGTTCTTC	CASSQVTARGGLYNEQFF
TRBJ1-5	-	-	TRBV19	TGTGCCAGTAGTACCGGGCGGACACTTTATCAGCCCCAGCATTTT	CASSTGRTLYQPQHF
TRBJ2-5	-	-	TRBV11-2	TGTGCCAGCAGCTTAGGGGGGGGGCGTAAGGAGACCCAGTACTTC	CASSLGGGRKETQYF
TRBJ2-5	-	-	TRBV19	TGTGCCAGTAGTATGCTGTGGAGGGGCCAAGAGACCCAGTACTTC	CASSMLWRGQETQYF
TRBJ1-5	once	-	TRBV15	TGTGCCACCAGCGAATCGACAGAGGTAGGACAGCCCCAGCATTTT	CATSESTEVGQPQHF
TRBJ1-6	-	TRBD1	TRBV27	TGTGCCAGCAGTGGGACAGGAGCTAATAATTCACCCCTCCACTTT	CASSGTGANNSPLHF
TRBJ1-2	-	-	TRBV7-9	TGTGCCAGCAGCCCGCGCCCGGACAGTTATGGCTACACCTTC	CASSPRPDSYGYTF
TRBJ1-1	-	TRBD1	TRBV2	TGTGCCAGCAGTGCCCCCGGGACAGGCAAAGGGGGAGCTTTCTTT	CASSAPGTGKGGAFF
TRBJ1-1	once	TRBD1	TRBV19	TGTGCCAGTAGTCTCCGGACAGGGGAGGCCACTGAAGCTTTCTTT	CASSLRTGEATEAFF
TRBJ2-3	-	TRBD1	TRBV5-5	TGTGCCAGCAGACCCCCGGGACAGGTCGTAGATACGCAGTATTTT	CASRPPGQVVDTQYF
TRBJ1-1	-	-	TRBV5-1	TGCGCCAGCGGACAGTCAGGGTATAATACTGAAGCTTTCTTT	CASGQSGYNTEAFF
TRBJ1-5	-	-	TRBV4-2	TGTGCCAGCAGCCAAGAGGCAGGGTTCGATCAGCCCCAGCATTTT	CASSQEAGFDQPQHF